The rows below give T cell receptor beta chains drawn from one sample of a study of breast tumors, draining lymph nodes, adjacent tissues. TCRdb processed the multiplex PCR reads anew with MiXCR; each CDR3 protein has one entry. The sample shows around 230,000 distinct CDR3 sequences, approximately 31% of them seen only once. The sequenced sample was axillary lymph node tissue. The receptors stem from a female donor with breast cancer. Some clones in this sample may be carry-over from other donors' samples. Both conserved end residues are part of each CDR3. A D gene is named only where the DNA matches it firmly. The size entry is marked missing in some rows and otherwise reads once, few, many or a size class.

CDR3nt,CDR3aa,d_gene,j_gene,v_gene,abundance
TGTGCCACCAGCGGGACTAGCGGAGGAGGGCTCCCAGATACGCAGTATTTT,CATSGTSGGGLPDTQYF,TRBD2,TRBJ2-3,TRBV24-1,many
TGTGCCAGTTTCGGACTAGCGGGAGCCCGCTACGGGCAGTACTTC,CASFGLAGARYGQYF,TRBD2,TRBJ2-7,TRBV11-1,once
TGTGCCAGCAGACCGTTCACTAGAGGTTGGACAGATACGCAGTATTTT,CASRPFTRGWTDTQYF,.,TRBJ2-3,TRBV6-6,many
TGTGCCAGCAGCTTAGAATCAGGAGGGGAAGAAAAACTGTTTTTT,CASSLESGGEEKLFF,.,TRBJ1-4,TRBV7-9,many
TGTGCCAGCAGGCCTAGCGGGAATAGGGTCGAGCAGTACTTC,CASRPSGNRVEQYF,TRBD2,TRBJ2-7,TRBV6-6,many
TGTGCCAGCAGCGAGGGAATGAATTCACCCCTCCACTTT,CASSEGMNSPLHF,.,TRBJ1-6,TRBV9,many
TGCAGCTTAGTAAAGGGGCCGAATTCACCCCTCCACTTT,CSLVKGPNSPLHF,.,TRBJ1-6,TRBV29-1,.
TGTGCCAGCAGTTATCTAGGTGCGTCGGTACAAGCTGTCTCTGGGGCCAACGTCCTGACTTTC,CASSYLGASVQAVSGANVLTF,.,TRBJ2-6,TRBV6-2/TRBV6-3,many
TGTGCCAGCAGTTTATCCTGGGACACCAATCAGCCCCAGCATTTT,CASSLSWDTNQPQHF,.,TRBJ1-5,TRBV27,.
TGCAGTGCTAGTCGGGGGACAGGAAACACTGAAGCTTTCTTT,CSASRGTGNTEAFF,TRBD1,TRBJ1-1,TRBV20-1,few
TGTGCCAGCAGCCTAAGGACAGGGAATAATTCACCCCTCCACTTT,CASSLRTGNNSPLHF,TRBD1,TRBJ1-6,TRBV7-3,.
TGCGCCAGCAGCTACGGACTAGCGGACGATGAGCAGTTCTTC,CASSYGLADDEQFF,TRBD2,TRBJ2-1,TRBV4-1,few
TGTGCCACCAGCGAAACTCGCGCTCTAGCGGGAGTAGGCACTGAGCAGTTCTTC,CATSETRALAGVGTEQFF,TRBD2,TRBJ2-1,TRBV15,.
TGTGCCAGCAGCCCCCGGACTAGCGGATTCACTAGCACAGATACGCAGTATTTT,CASSPRTSGFTSTDTQYF,TRBD2,TRBJ2-3,TRBV6-2/TRBV6-3,many
TGTGCCAGCAGCGGTCGGCTCAGTCCCACTGAAGCTTTCTTT,CASSGRLSPTEAFF,.,TRBJ1-1,TRBV7-2,once
TGTGCCAGCAGACAGAGCAATCAGCCCCAGCATTTT,CASRQSNQPQHF,.,TRBJ1-5,TRBV6-4,many
TGTGCCAGCATGGTAGACAGGGGGCTGACCCAGTACTTC,CASMVDRGLTQYF,TRBD1,TRBJ2-5,TRBV2,.
TGCAGTGCTAGAGTACCTAGCGGGGGTTACGAGCAGTACTTC,CSARVPSGGYEQYF,TRBD2,TRBJ2-7,TRBV20-1,many
TGCAGTGCTAGAGACGGGAGGAGGCTTAGCACAGATACGCAGTATTTT,CSARDGRRLSTDTQYF,TRBD2,TRBJ2-3,TRBV20-1,.
TGTGCCAGCAGTCACGGAGGGGGCGCCTTGGAGACCCAGTACTTC,CASSHGGGALETQYF,.,TRBJ2-5,TRBV6-5,.
TGTGCCAGTGGGACAGGGGAGGGTCAGCCCCAGCATTTT,CASGTGEGQPQHF,TRBD1,TRBJ1-5,TRBV19,.
TGTGCCAGCAGCCCAGACAGTAACTCTGGGGCCAACGTCCTGACTTTC,CASSPDSNSGANVLTF,.,TRBJ2-6,TRBV5-8,many
TGCGCCAGCACCCGACAGGTTGGGAACACCGGGGAGCTGTTTTTT,CASTRQVGNTGELFF,.,TRBJ2-2,TRBV5-1,many
TGTGCCAGCAGTCAAGGGACAGGTAGTGGCTACACCTTC,CASSQGTGSGYTF,TRBD1,TRBJ1-2,TRBV6-1,.
TGCGCCAGCAGCCAAGCCAGGGACAGTAAAGAGACCCAGTACTTC,CASSQARDSKETQYF,TRBD1,TRBJ2-5,TRBV4-1,many
TGTGCCAGTGGATCTTCAGGCCCAGATACGCAGTATTTT,CASGSSGPDTQYF,.,TRBJ2-3,TRBV19,many
TGCAGTGCTCCAACAGGGTTTGAGCAGTTCTTC,CSAPTGFEQFF,.,TRBJ2-1,TRBV20-1,many
TGTGCCAGCAGTCTCACCGGGACTAGCGGCAGCACAGATACGCAGTATTTT,CASSLTGTSGSTDTQYF,TRBD2,TRBJ2-3,TRBV6-4,.
TGTGCCAGCAGTTTATCTGACCCGGGTTACCAAGAGACCCAGTACTTC,CASSLSDPGYQETQYF,.,TRBJ2-5,TRBV27,.
TGTGCCAGCAGCCGTCGGACAGGGCGCTACAATGAGCAGTTCTTC,CASSRRTGRYNEQFF,TRBD1,TRBJ2-1,TRBV7-2,many
TGTGCCAGCACCCTAATGCAGGGGGCGATTGAGCAGTTCTTC,CASTLMQGAIEQFF,TRBD1,TRBJ2-1,TRBV7-2,many
TGTGCCAGCAGCTTGTGGCTAGCGGGAGAAGAGACCCAGTACTTC,CASSLWLAGEETQYF,TRBD2,TRBJ2-5,TRBV5-6,many
TGTGCCAGTAGCATTCTAGCGGGAGGGAAGAATGAGCAGTTCTTC,CASSILAGGKNEQFF,TRBD2,TRBJ2-1,TRBV19,many
TGTGCCAGCCCGCCGGGAAATTCAAACTATGGCTACACCTTC,CASPPGNSNYGYTF,.,TRBJ1-2,TRBV2,many
TGCAGCGCCACTCGGGGGGCGGCGATTGAGCAGTTCTTC,CSATRGAAIEQFF,.,TRBJ2-1,TRBV20-1,.
TGCAGTGCTAGAGTTTATCCGGGAAATGAGCAGTTCTTC,CSARVYPGNEQFF,.,TRBJ2-1,TRBV20-1,many
TGTGCCACCTCCCGACAGGCCGTTGCCGGAAACACCATATATTTT,CATSRQAVAGNTIYF,.,TRBJ1-3,TRBV6-1,.
TGTGCCACCAGGGGACTAGCGGGAGTCGATGAGCAGTTCTTC,CATRGLAGVDEQFF,TRBD2,TRBJ2-1,TRBV24-1,.
TGTGCCAGCAGCTTACGGGAGGTCTCGGGCACTGAAGCTTTCTTT,CASSLREVSGTEAFF,.,TRBJ1-1,TRBV5-6,few
TGTGCCAGCAGCTTAGAGAGCGGGAGGTACCAAGAGACCCAGTACTTC,CASSLESGRYQETQYF,TRBD2,TRBJ2-5,TRBV11-3,.
TGTGCCAGCAGCCAAGGCAGGGGCGATGAGCAGTTCTTC,CASSQGRGDEQFF,.,TRBJ2-1,TRBV4-2,many
TGTGCCAGCTCACCACTTCCCGGTACTAGCACAGATACGCAGTATTTT,CASSPLPGTSTDTQYF,.,TRBJ2-3,TRBV18,.
TGTGCCAGTACCCATACGGACGGTAACTATGGCTACGCCTTC,CASTHTDGNYGYAF,.,TRBJ1-2,TRBV19,few
TGTGCCAGCAGCTTGACTCCCCGGGACGAGCAGTACTTC,CASSLTPRDEQYF,.,TRBJ2-7,TRBV5-5,.
TGTGCCACCCTAGGACTAGCGGGAGGGAACGGCTACAATGAGCAGTTCTTC,CATLGLAGGNGYNEQFF,TRBD2,TRBJ2-1,TRBV6-1,few
TGTGCCAGCAGCCACTCCCTTAATCAGCCCCAGCATTTT,CASSHSLNQPQHF,.,TRBJ1-5,TRBV3-1,many
TGTGCCAGTTTCCCGGGACTAGCGGGAGGTAGCTCCTACAATGAGCAGTTCTTC,CASFPGLAGGSSYNEQFF,TRBD2,TRBJ2-1,TRBV6-6,many
TGTGCCAGCAGTTTAGCGCTCGGGGAAGGCAATCAGCCCCAGCATTTT,CASSLALGEGNQPQHF,.,TRBJ1-5,TRBV12-3/TRBV12-4,many